This TCR beta chain was recovered during a study of shared clonotypes between healthy human individuals. The V gene's germline CDR1 is LGHNA and CDR2 YSLEER. The CDR3 spans 13 residues. V gave up 0 bases and J gave up 9 bases; unmatched junction bases: 2. Sequenced by immunoSEQ multiplex PCR; TCRdb stores in-frame clones only, minus some. The sample holds 2 million to 2.5 million clones, around 90% seen once. This rearrangement joins TRBV4-3 to TRBJ2-1; the match to TRBD2 covers 7 bases. Sequencing was done on a sample of naive CD4+ T cells from PBMCs. Subset in this sample: CD45RA+ positively selected. The TCR was taken from a man between 18 and 35 years old in good health. Some clones in this sample may be carry-over from other donors' samples. Written as DNA, the CDR3 is TGCGCCAGCAGCCAAGAGTCGGGGGGTGAGCAGTTCTTC. This sequence encodes CASSQESGGEQFF.